Here is one T cell receptor beta chain with its context. No antigen is known for it. This sample is part of a study of CD8 T cells in ankylosing spondylitis. Findings and limits, study-wide: Peripheral blood held disease-linked clones only at relatively low frequency, and these were CD8+.

Quantitative 5'-RACE with molecular barcodes generated TCR beta libraries. TCRdb reanalysed the 5' RACE reads using MiXCR and keeps one entry per CDR3 protein. The top ten clones hold 10% to 15% of a sample with 380,000 or so distinct CDR3 sequences, approximately 22% of them seen once. CDR1 is WNHNN and CDR2 is SYGVQD in the germline V gene (reference sequence). The CDR3 covers 12 residues. Trimming shortened V by 3 bases and J by 4 bases, and 3 bases separated the two germline ends. The sequenced material came from blood, either unsorted or a sorted T cell fraction (not recorded which). The chain employs TRBV10-1 and TRBJ2-2, with no clear D. The sequence was obtained from a male donor with ankylosing spondylitis or in good health (not recorded which). CDR3 region: CASSDGTGELFF. DNA for the CDR3: TGCGCCAGCAGTGACGGCACCGGGGAGCTGTTTTTT.